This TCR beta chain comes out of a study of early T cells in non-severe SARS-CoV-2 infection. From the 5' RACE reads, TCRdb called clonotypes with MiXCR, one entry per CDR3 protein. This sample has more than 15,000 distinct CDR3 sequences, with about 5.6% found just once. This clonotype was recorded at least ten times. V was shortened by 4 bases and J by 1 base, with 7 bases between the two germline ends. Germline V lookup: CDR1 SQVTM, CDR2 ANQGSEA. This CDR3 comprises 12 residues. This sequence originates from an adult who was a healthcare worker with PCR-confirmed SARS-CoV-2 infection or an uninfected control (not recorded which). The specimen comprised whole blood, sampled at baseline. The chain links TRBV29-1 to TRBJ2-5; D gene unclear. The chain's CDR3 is CSVVFIQETQYF. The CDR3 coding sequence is TGCAGCGTTGTATTTATCCAAGAGACCCAGTACTTC.